This T cell receptor (beta chain) was recorded in a study of Tregs in tolerant kidney transplant recipients. The study, taken as a whole, reports: Biological reproducibility was not directly addressed, but technical replication error appeared minimal. Some patients' samples used different primers over time, so nucleotide sequences weren't comparable. Few patients were studied, so findings need validation in larger groups.

Unstimulated Tregs (CD4+CD25+CD127-) and CD4+CD25- non-Tregs were sorted from PBMCs. With respect to this clone: Its matching antigen is unknown.

In germline, CDR1 is SGHVS, CDR2 FQNEAQ. The CDR3 spans 15 residues. Germline trimming cut 0 bases from V and 2 bases from J; bases unmatched to any gene: 3. Sequenced by immunoSEQ multiplex PCR; TCRdb stores in-frame clones only, minus some. The repertoire holds tens of thousands of clones, with 91% as singletons. The gene calls are TRBV7-8 and TRBJ1-2; 7 nucleotides match TRBD1. This receptor was identified in a human donor who received a combined kidney and bone marrow transplant. The source was Tregs from blood, collected before the transplant. The CDR3 DNA is TGTGCCAGCAGCTTAGCTCCAGGGGGAAACTATGGCTACACCTTC. Its protein is CASSLAPGGNYGYTF.